Listed below are T cell receptor beta chains from one sample, sequenced in a study of blood T cells in healthy people across ages. MiXCR, applied by TCRdb to the 5' RACE reads, yields one record per CDR3 protein. In the table there are over a million distinct CDR3 sequences, 35% to 45% of which are singletons. The sample taken for sequencing was blood. The receptors were sampled from a young woman in good health. The CDR3 runs from the conserved cysteine through the conserved F or W. Where a row states a size, it is once, few, many or the class of an expanded clone; other rows omit it.

CDR3 protein	clone size	V gene	J gene
CASRRQGGDEQYF	few	TRBV14	TRBJ2-7
CASSLVVGGEQFF	many	TRBV5-1	TRBJ2-1
CASSVGQEGYDTEAFF	few	TRBV7-6	TRBJ1-1
CASSLAGTRGNEQFF	few	TRBV7-9	TRBJ2-1
CASSYDGTLTDTQYF	-	TRBV6-2/TRBV6-3	TRBJ2-3
CSARDKGHYLNIQYF	-	TRBV20-1	-
CASSETSGYLSYNEQFF	-	TRBV7-9	TRBJ2-1
CATSRLRTARSYEQYF	few	TRBV15	TRBJ2-7
CASSPYEISGGPYGYNEKYF	-	TRBV4-3	TRBJ2-7
CASSALDRTTDTQYF	-	TRBV28	TRBJ2-3
CASSSRGTPHF	-	TRBV27	TRBJ1-6
CASSPNGLTNTEAFF	-	TRBV5-1	TRBJ1-1
CASSLNGYQPQHF	-	TRBV7-2	TRBJ1-5
CASSLVQGNGELFF	-	TRBV7-8	TRBJ2-2
CASRTGTSLNEQFF	-	TRBV12-3/TRBV12-4	TRBJ2-1
CASSRYLMDTQYF	few	TRBV7-9	TRBJ2-3
CSARAVSGDYHNEQFF	few	TRBV20-1	TRBJ2-1
CASSTWGTATTEPEQETQYF	few	TRBV18	TRBJ2-5
CASIPVAGLTNNEQFF	many	TRBV7-9	TRBJ2-1